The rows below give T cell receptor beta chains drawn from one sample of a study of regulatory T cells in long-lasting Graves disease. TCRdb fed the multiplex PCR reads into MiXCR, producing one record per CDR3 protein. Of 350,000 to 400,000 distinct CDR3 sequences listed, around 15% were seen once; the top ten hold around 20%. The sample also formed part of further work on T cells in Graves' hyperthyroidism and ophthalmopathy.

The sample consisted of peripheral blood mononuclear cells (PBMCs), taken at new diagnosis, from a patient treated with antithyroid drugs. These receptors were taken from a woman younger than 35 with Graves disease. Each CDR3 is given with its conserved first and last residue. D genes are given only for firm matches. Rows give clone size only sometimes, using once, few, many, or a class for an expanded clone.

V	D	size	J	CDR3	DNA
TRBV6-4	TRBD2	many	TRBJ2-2	CASSPGTSDTGELFF	TGTGCCAGCAGTCCCGGGACTAGCGACACCGGGGAGCTGTTTTTT
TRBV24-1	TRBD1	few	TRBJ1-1	CATRTHRGTEAFF	TGTGCCACCAGGACCCACAGGGGGACTGAAGCTTTCTTT
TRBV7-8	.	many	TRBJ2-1	CASSLWGVEGNEQFF	TGTGCCAGCAGCTTATGGGGAGTGGAGGGCAATGAGCAGTTCTTC
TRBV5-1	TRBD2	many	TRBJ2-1	CASSPGSGGAYNEQFF	TGCGCCAGCAGCCCGGGATCCGGGGGGGCCTACAATGAGCAGTTCTTC
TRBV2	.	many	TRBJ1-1	CASSEGGRRAEAFF	TGTGCCAGCAGTGAAGGTGGCCGTCGAGCTGAAGCTTTCTTT
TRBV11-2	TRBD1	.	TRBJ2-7	CASQGVSYEQYF	TGTGCCAGCCAGGGGGTTTCGTACGAGCAGTACTTC
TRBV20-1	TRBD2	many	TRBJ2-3	CSARLGLASPDTQYF	TGCAGTGCTAGATTGGGACTAGCTTCCCCAGATACGCAGTATTTT
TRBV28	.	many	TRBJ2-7	CASSSDSPYEQYF	TGTGCCAGCAGCTCCGACAGCCCCTACGAGCAGTACTTC
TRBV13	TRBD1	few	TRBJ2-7	CASSFAGQGKEEQYF	TGTGCCAGCAGCTTCGCCGGACAGGGGAAGGAAGAGCAGTACTTC
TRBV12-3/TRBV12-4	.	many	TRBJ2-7	CASSFTGSVKEQYF	TGTGCCAGCAGTTTTACCGGGTCCGTAAAGGAGCAGTACTTC
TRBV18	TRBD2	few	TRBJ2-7	CASSPRIAGGPHEQYF	TGTGCCAGCTCACCACGAATAGCGGGAGGGCCCCACGAGCAGTACTTC
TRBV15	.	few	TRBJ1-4	CATSRNQQGIYGKLFF	TGTGCCACCAGCAGAAATCAACAGGGTATTTATGGAAAACTGTTTTTT
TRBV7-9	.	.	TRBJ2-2	CASSSKPGELFF	TGTGCCAGCAGCTCGAAACCAGGGGAGCTGTTTTTT